Given below is one TCR beta chain in context. Germline assignment: CDR1 ENHRY and CDR2 SYGVKD. The CDR3 runs to 16 residues. The V gene end was trimmed by 3 bases and the J gene end by 4 bases; junction bases not matched to a gene: 4. Authors' methods: How many nucleated cells were present was estimated from reference gene primer amplification. The data were produced by immunoSEQ multiplex PCR, yet TCRdb's version contains in-frame clones alone and is incomplete. V, J and clone size reflect that table, while D and trimming were determined from the DNA. The table records tens of thousands of clones, about 90% of them present only once. This record belongs to a study of blood T cell repertoires in COVID-19. Turning to the study itself: The study drew acute and convalescent COVID-19 samples from the United States, Italy and Spain. T cells, B-cell-depleted T cells, or PBMCs supplied cDNA or gDNA.

The chain is built from TRBV10-3 and TRBJ2-3; 13 bases fit TRBD2. The specimen sequenced was peripheral blood. This receptor was identified in a woman in her 70s with acute or convalescent COVID-19. This CDR3 is CAISDPLAGGPDTQYF. The CDR3 DNA reads as TGTGCCATCAGTGACCCACTAGCGGGAGGGCCAGATACGCAGTATTTT.